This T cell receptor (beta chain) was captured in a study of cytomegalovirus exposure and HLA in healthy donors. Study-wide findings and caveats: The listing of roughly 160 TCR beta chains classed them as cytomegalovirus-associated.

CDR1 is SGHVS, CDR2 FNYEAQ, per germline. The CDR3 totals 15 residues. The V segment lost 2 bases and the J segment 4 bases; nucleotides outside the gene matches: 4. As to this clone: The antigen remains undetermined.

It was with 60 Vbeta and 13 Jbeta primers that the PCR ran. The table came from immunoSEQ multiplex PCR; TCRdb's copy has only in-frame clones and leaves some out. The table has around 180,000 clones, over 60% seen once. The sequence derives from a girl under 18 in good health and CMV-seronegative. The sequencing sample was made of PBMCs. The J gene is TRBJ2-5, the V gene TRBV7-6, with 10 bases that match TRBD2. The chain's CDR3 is CASSLRLAGVETQYF. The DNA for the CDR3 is TGTGCCAGCAGCTTAAGGCTAGCGGGGGTAGAGACCCAGTACTTC.